This section outlines one TCR beta chain sequence together with its context. Its antigen is undetermined. These data are taken from a study of T-cell reconstitution after alpha-beta-depleted transplantation in children. Study results and caveats: Several patients had high TCRbeta diversity at day 60; it came from surviving recipient T cells and thymic progenitors. Several hundred graft clones that had expanded were reportedly the source of alpha-beta T cells about two months after transplant. Newly made T cells mostly supplied T-cell counts and diversity one year after transplant.

Unique molecular identifiers were incorporated when the TCRbeta library was constructed. TCRdb re-derived calls from the PCR reads in MiXCR, one entry per CDR3 protein. In the table there are more than 200,000 distinct CDR3 sequences, under 30% of which are singletons. Trimming took 5 bases from V and 6 from J, leaving 9 bases between them. The CDR3 length is 12 residues. Germline CDR1 and CDR2: LGHDT and YNNKEL (reference sequence). The sample consisted of PBMCs, taken before TCRalphabeta/CD19-depleted stem cell transplant. The rearrangement uses TRBV3-1 and TRBJ2-3, with D unclear. The receptor was isolated from a girl aged 2 to 10 with Fanconi anemia, due to receive a stem cell transplant. The CDR3 sequence: CASSFPRDTQYF. Written as DNA, the CDR3 is TGTGCCAGCAGCTTTCCCAGGGATACGCAGTATTTT.